Described below is a single T cell receptor (beta chain) sequence and its context. Trimming took off 8 bases at V and 0 bases at J, with 8 bases between the two ends. The CDR3 is made up of 12 amino acids. Per germline, CDR1 MNHEY and CDR2 SVGEGT. PCR was performed a second time for about 7 to 11 cycles using a sample-barcoded 5' primer and a J-beta primer mix. TCRdb recomputed calls from the 5' RACE reads with MiXCR, one row per CDR3 protein. This sample yields more than 800,000 distinct CDR3 sequences, of which under 35% are seen a single time; roughly a sixth belongs to the top ten. The record originates from a study of blood T cells in healthy people across ages.

V gene TRBV6-2 or TRBV6-3 combines with J gene TRBJ2-7; D call uncertain. Specimen: blood. This sequence originates from a woman of 80 years or more in good health. Written as DNA, the CDR3 is TGTGCCAGCGGAAGGACCTCCTACGAGCAGTACTTC. This gives the protein CASGRTSYEQYF.